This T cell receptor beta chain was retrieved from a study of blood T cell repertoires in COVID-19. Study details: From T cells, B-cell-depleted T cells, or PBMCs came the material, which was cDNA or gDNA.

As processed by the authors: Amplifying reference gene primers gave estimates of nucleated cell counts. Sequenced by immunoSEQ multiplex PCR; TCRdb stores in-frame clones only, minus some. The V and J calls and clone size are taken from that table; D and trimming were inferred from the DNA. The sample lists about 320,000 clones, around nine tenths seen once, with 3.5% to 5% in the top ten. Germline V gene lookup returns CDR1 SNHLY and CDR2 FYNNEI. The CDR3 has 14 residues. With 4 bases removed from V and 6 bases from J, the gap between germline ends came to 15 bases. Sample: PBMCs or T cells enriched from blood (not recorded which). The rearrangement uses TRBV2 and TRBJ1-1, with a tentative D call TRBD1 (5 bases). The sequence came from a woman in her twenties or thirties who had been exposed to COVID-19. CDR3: CASSGQGGSAEAFF. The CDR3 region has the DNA TGTGCCAGCAGTGGGCAGGGAGGATCGGCTGAAGCTTTCTTT.